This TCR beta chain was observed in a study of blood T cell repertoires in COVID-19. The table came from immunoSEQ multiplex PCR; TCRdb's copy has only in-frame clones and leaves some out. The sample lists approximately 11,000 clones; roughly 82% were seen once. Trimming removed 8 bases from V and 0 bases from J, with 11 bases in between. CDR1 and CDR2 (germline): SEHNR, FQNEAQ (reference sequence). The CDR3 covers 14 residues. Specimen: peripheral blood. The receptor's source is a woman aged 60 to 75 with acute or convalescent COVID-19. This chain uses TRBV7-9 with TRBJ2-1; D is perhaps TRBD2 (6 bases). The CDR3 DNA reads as TGTGCCAGCGGGGGGTTGAGCTCCTACAATGAGCAGTTCTTC. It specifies CASGGLSSYNEQFF.